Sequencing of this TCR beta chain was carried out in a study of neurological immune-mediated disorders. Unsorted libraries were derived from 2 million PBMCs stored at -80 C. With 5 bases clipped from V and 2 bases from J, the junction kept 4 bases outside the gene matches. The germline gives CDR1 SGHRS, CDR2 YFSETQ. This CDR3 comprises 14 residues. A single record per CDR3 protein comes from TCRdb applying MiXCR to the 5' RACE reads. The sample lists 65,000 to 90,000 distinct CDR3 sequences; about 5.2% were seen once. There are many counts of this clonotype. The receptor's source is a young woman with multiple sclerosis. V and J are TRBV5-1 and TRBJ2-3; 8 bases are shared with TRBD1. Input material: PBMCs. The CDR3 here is CASRLGQATDTQYF. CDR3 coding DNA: TGCGCCAGCAGGCTGGGACAGGCCACAGATACGCAGTATTTT.